Listed below are T cell receptor beta chains from one sample, sequenced in a study of blood T cells in healthy people across ages. TCRdb reprocessed the 5' RACE reads via MiXCR and lists one record per CDR3 protein. The sample consists of over 500,000 distinct CDR3 sequences, under 65% of them appearing once. Sample: blood. These receptors came from a woman over 75 in good health. CDR3s include the opening cysteine and the closing phenylalanine or tryptophan. The D gene is left open where the match is weak. Some rows have no size entry. The others give once, few or many, or a class for an expanded clone.

abundance,v_gene,j_gene,d_gene,CDR3nt,CDR3aa
many,TRBV9,TRBJ2-3,NA,TGTGCCAGCAGCGTGGACCTAGATACGCAGTATTTT,CASSVDLDTQYF
many,TRBV4-1,TRBJ2-5,NA,TGCGCCAGCGGAATAGGGTACCAAGAGACCCAGTACTTC,CASGIGYQETQYF
many,TRBV4-1,TRBJ2-1,TRBD2,TGCGCCAGCAGCCAGGGGCGGACTAGCGGGAGTTCGGATGAGCAGTTCTTC,CASSQGRTSGSSDEQFF
NA,TRBV6-6,TRBJ1-2,NA,TGTGCCAGCAGCATGCTTGCGGGTGGCTACACCTTC,CASSMLAGGYTF
few,TRBV2,TRBJ2-5,NA,TGTGCCAGCAGTGAAGGGGGAGCCCAGTACTTC,CASSEGGAQYF
NA,TRBV10-3,TRBJ2-7,NA,TGTGCCATCATGGCGGACAGCAACTACGAGCAGTACTTC,CAIMADSNYEQYF
NA,TRBV20-1,TRBJ2-3,TRBD1,TGCAGTGCTAGAGATCTGATGTCACAGGGGGCCACAGATACGCAGTATTTT,CSARDLMSQGATDTQYF
NA,TRBV7-9,TRBJ2-1,NA,TGTGCCAGCAGCTTAAACGAGCGATACGAGCAGTTCTTC,CASSLNERYEQFF
few,TRBV12-3/TRBV12-4,TRBJ1-5,TRBD1,TGTGCCAGCAGCCGTCAAACAGGGGGCATTCAGCCCCAGCATTTT,CASSRQTGGIQPQHF
few,TRBV7-2,TRBJ2-5,NA,TGTGCCAGCAGCCTTCGGGGTAGCCGAGAGACCCAGTACTTC,CASSLRGSRETQYF
once,TRBV6-1,TRBJ2-7,TRBD2,TGTGCCAGCAGGCCTAGCGGGATAGACGAGCAGTACTTC,CASRPSGIDEQYF
NA,TRBV28,TRBJ2-5,NA,TGTGCCAGCAGTCGCCCCGGGACACCAGAGGCCCAGTACTTC,CASSRPGTPEAQYF
NA,TRBV7-9,TRBJ2-1,TRBD1,TGTGCCAGCAGCTCCACCGGGACAGGGCCCGTTAATGAGCAGTTCTTC,CASSSTGTGPVNEQFF
NA,TRBV4-2,TRBJ2-7,TRBD2,TGTGCCAGCAGCCAAGATGGGGGGGGTACCACCTACGAGCAGTACTTC,CASSQDGGGTTYEQYF
NA,TRBV20-1,TRBJ2-7,TRBD2,TGCAGTGCTAGAGGGCTAGCGGGAGTCTGGTACGAGCAGTACTTC,CSARGLAGVWYEQYF
once,TRBV7-2,TRBJ2-5,NA,TGTGCCAGCAGCTTAGGGGCTTACCAAGAGACCCAGTACTTC,CASSLGAYQETQYF
NA,TRBV4-2,TRBJ1-2,TRBD1,TGTGCCAGCAGCCCCCAAGGGGGCAGAGGCTACACCTTC,CASSPQGGRGYTF
NA,TRBV29-1,TRBJ2-1,NA,TGCAGCGTTGGGTTCGACCAGAATGAGCAGTTCTTC,CSVGFDQNEQFF
NA,TRBV5-1,TRBJ1-1,NA,TGCGCCAGCAGCTCCGGGAACTCTCTTCGCGCTTTCTTT,CASSSGNSLRAFF
NA,TRBV9,TRBJ2-5,TRBD2,TGTGCCAGCAGCGTACGAGCGGGGAATCAAGAGACCCAGTACTTC,CASSVRAGNQETQYF
NA,TRBV6-5,TRBJ2-2,TRBD2,TGTGCCAGCAGTTCCCAACGAGCGGGGGGACTCACCGGGGAGCTGTTTTTT,CASSSQRAGGLTGELFF
NA,TRBV18,TRBJ1-4,NA,TGTGCCAGCTCGCGGGACATTGCAACTAATGAAAAACTGTTTTTT,CASSRDIATNEKLFF
NA,TRBV9,TRBJ2-3,NA,TGTGCCAGCAGCCCGGGTAGCAACGCTGATACGCAGTATTTT,CASSPGSNADTQYF
NA,TRBV29-1,TRBJ2-1,TRBD1,TGCGGCGCGGGGACAGGTTTAGGTGAGCAGTTCTTC,CGAGTGLGEQFF
NA,TRBV10-3,TRBJ2-3,TRBD1,TGTGCCATCAGTGGACAGGGGGCCGGAGATACGCAGTATTTT,CAISGQGAGDTQYF
NA,TRBV7-8,TRBJ2-1,TRBD2,TGTGCCAGCAGCTCCCGTCCTAGCGGGAGGTACAATGAGCAGTTCTTC,CASSSRPSGRYNEQFF
NA,TRBV20-1,TRBJ2-7,NA,TGCAGTGCTAAAGTCGCGGGCGAGCAGTACTTC,CSAKVAGEQYF
NA,TRBV27,TRBJ2-6,NA,TGTGCCAGCAGTCCCATCCTACAGGGACCTGGGGCCAACGTCCTGACTTTC,CASSPILQGPGANVLTF
NA,TRBV29-1,TRBJ1-2,NA,TGCAGCGTTGAATTAGGGTGGGATGGCTACACCTTC,CSVELGWDGYTF
NA,TRBV6-2/TRBV6-3,TRBJ2-7,TRBD1,TGTGCCAGCAGTCAGCGACAGGGATCCTACGAGCAGTACTTC,CASSQRQGSYEQYF
NA,TRBV2,TRBJ2-2,NA,TGTGCCAGCAGTTTTTCGACCCCCACAGGGCCTGGAAACACCGGGGAGCTGTTTTTT,CASSFSTPTGPGNTGELFF
NA,TRBV27,TRBJ2-1,TRBD1,TGTGCCAGCGGAAGGACAGGGCCGAGCTCCTACAATGAGCAGTTCTTC,CASGRTGPSSYNEQFF
many,TRBV14,TRBJ2-5,NA,TGTGCCAGCAGCCAAGGCCCGGAGACCCAGTACTTC,CASSQGPETQYF
NA,TRBV3-1,TRBJ1-3,NA,TGTGCCAGCAGCCAAGGAGGAAGACGGGCTGGAAACACCATATATTTT,CASSQGGRRAGNTIYF
NA,TRBV30,TRBJ2-1,NA,TGTGCCTACTCGAAAGGGGCAGAATACAATGAGCAGTTCTTC,CAYSKGAEYNEQFF
NA,TRBV25-1,TRBJ2-5,NA,TGTGCCAGCAGTGAGGCGGGTTGGGAGACCCAGTACTTC,CASSEAGWETQYF
NA,TRBV2,TRBJ2-4,TRBD2,TGTGCCAGCAGTGGGACTAGCCGAGTCAAAAACATTCAGTACTTC,CASSGTSRVKNIQYF
once,TRBV20-1,TRBJ1-2,NA,TGCAGTGCTAGAGATAGCAGCAGCGTATTGGGCTACACCTTC,CSARDSSSVLGYTF
NA,TRBV20-1,TRBJ2-1,TRBD2,TGCAGTGCTAGAGTCCAGCGGGAGTTCACTGAGCAGTTCTTC,CSARVQREFTEQFF
few,TRBV4-1,TRBJ2-7,NA,TGCGCCAGCAGCCCCCTAGGGGAGTCAGGCTACGAGCAGTACTTC,CASSPLGESGYEQYF
NA,TRBV6-6,TRBJ2-3,TRBD2,TGTGCCAGCAGTCCCCCGGGACTAGCGGCCGGCACAGATACGCAGTATTTT,CASSPPGLAAGTDTQYF
NA,TRBV12-3/TRBV12-4,TRBJ2-5,NA,TGTGCCAGCAGTTTAGGACAGGCGCTGATAGAGACCCAGTACTTC,CASSLGQALIETQYF
once,TRBV20-1,TRBJ2-3,NA,TGCAGTGCTTCCCCGGCAGGGCGGACAGATACGCAGTATTTT,CSASPAGRTDTQYF
once,TRBV20-1,TRBJ2-5,NA,TGCAGTGCTAGAGATCTAGTGGTACCCATGGAGACCCAGTACTTC,CSARDLVVPMETQYF
once,TRBV4-1,TRBJ1-2,TRBD1,TGCGCCAGCAGCCAAGAGGGGGACAGGCCGTCGGGGGGCTACACCTTC,CASSQEGDRPSGGYTF
NA,TRBV20-1,TRBJ2-4,TRBD2,TGCAGTGCTAGAGCTGGGGGAGGGCCGCGGCCATCGGCCAAAAACATTCAGTACTTC,CSARAGGGPRPSAKNIQYF
NA,TRBV7-8,TRBJ2-1,NA,TGTGCCAGCAGCTTAGGTAGCACGGGGACGGTAGGTGAGCAGTTCTTC,CASSLGSTGTVGEQFF
many,TRBV7-2,TRBJ2-3,TRBD2,TGTGCCAGCAGCTTAGTAGGGGGGGGGACTAGACAAGATACGCAGTATTTT,CASSLVGGGTRQDTQYF